These T cell receptor beta chains were read from a single sample in a study of T cells after yellow fever vaccination. TCRdb passed the 5' RACE reads through MiXCR, listing each CDR3 protein once. The sample shows around 550,000 distinct CDR3 sequences, 15% to 20% of them seen only once. Source: PBMCs, taken 15 days after the yellow fever booster vaccination. Receptors originate from a man between 25 and 39 years old who received the YFV17D yellow fever vaccine. Both conserved end residues are part of each CDR3. Each record gives: D gene, clone size, J gene, V gene, CDR3 DNA, CDR3 protein. The D gene is left open where the match is weak. Rows give clone size only sometimes, using once, few, many, or a class for an expanded clone.

NA	NA	TRBJ2-5	TRBV12-3/TRBV12-4	TGTGCCAGCAGGACCGACGCACGCAGGGCCCAGTACTTC	CASRTDARRAQYF
NA	NA	TRBJ1-5	TRBV28	TGTGCCAGCAGTTCCCAGGGTCAGCCCCAGCATTTT	CASSSQGQPQHF
NA	NA	TRBJ1-2	TRBV20-1	TGCAGTGCTACAGCGCGGGACGGCGTTAACTATGGCTACACCTTC	CSATARDGVNYGYTF
TRBD1	NA	TRBJ2-6	TRBV19	TGTGCCAGTAGTGGTTTTAGGGGACAGGGAGTACCTGGGGCCAACGTCCTGACTTTC	CASSGFRGQGVPGANVLTF
TRBD1	many	TRBJ2-2	TRBV5-1	TGTGCCAGCAGCTTGGGGACAGGGCGCACCGGGGAGCTGTTTTTT	CASSLGTGRTGELFF
NA	few	TRBJ1-2	TRBV5-4	TGTGCCAGCAGCGCCCCTAGGGGGGAATGGGGCTACACCTTC	CASSAPRGEWGYTF
NA	few	TRBJ1-2	TRBV20-1	TGCAGTGCTAGGTCCTTACAGATACCCTATGGCTACACCTTC	CSARSLQIPYGYTF
NA	NA	TRBJ1-4	TRBV20-1	TGCAGTGCTAGACCCCTTTCCCGGGCCCCTTTGCGTGAAAAACTGTTTTTT	CSARPLSRAPLREKLFF
TRBD1	NA	TRBJ1-2	TRBV5-6	TGTGCCAGCAGCCCGGACAGGGGCACCTATGGCTACACCTTC	CASSPDRGTYGYTF
NA	NA	TRBJ2-1	TRBV6-2/TRBV6-3	TGTGCCAGCCTGAGTGATTCCTACAATGAGCAGTTCTTC	CASLSDSYNEQFF
NA	NA	TRBJ2-1	TRBV20-1	TGCAGTGCTAGAGTCACTTGGGAGCAGTTCTTC	CSARVTWEQFF
NA	NA	TRBJ2-1	TRBV7-2	TGTGCCAGCAGCTCCCCCCCCGCTTACAATGAGCAGTTCTTC	CASSSPPAYNEQFF
NA	NA	TRBJ1-1	TRBV7-9	TGTGCCAGCAGCTTAGGGGGAACAAACACTGAAGCTTTCTTT	CASSLGGTNTEAFF
TRBD2	once	TRBJ2-3	TRBV5-1	TGCGCCAGCAGCCGCCGGTCGGGAGGAAGTACGCAGTATTTT	CASSRRSGGSTQYF
NA	few	TRBJ2-3	TRBV12-3/TRBV12-4	TGTGCCAGCAGGTCCTCCCTGGGGCTAGTGCACACAGATACGCAGTATTTT	CASRSSLGLVHTDTQYF
NA	NA	TRBJ2-2	TRBV12-3/TRBV12-4	TGTGCCAGCAGTTTTGTCTCCGGGGAGCTGTTTTTT	CASSFVSGELFF
TRBD1	many	TRBJ2-7	TRBV5-1	TGCGCCAGCAGCCTACAGGGGGGCGAGCAGTACTTC	CASSLQGGEQYF
NA	NA	TRBJ2-4	TRBV12-3/TRBV12-4	TGTGCCAGCACCCAGTGGGCTGAGAGTCTAGCCAAAAACATTCAGTACTTC	CASTQWAESLAKNIQYF
NA	few	TRBJ1-4	TRBV12-3/TRBV12-4	TGTGCCAGCAGTGAAACGTCGGGTGTGTCGAAACTGTTTTTT	CASSETSGVSKLFF
NA	NA	TRBJ2-7	TRBV4-3	TGCGCCAGCAGCCACCTCGGGAGAACGGGGGCCTACGAGCAGTACTTC	CASSHLGRTGAYEQYF